The sample holds a few counts of the clone carrying this T cell receptor (beta chain). Primed by a sample-barcoded 5' primer and a J-beta primer mix, a second PCR proceeded for about 6 to 12 cycles. Via MiXCR, TCRdb re-called the 5' RACE reads, giving one row per CDR3 protein. The sample shows 760,000 or so distinct CDR3 sequences, roughly 25% of them seen only once. The germline gives CDR1 SGHNT, CDR2 YENEEA. This CDR3 has 15 residues. This sample stems from a study of blood T cells in healthy people across ages. These records were also assigned to another study, of T cells of mothers and their children.

This receptor was taken from a boy aged 5-17 years in good health. The chain uses TRBV11-3 and TRBJ2-5, with TRBD2 as a possible D gene (6 bases). Gene TRBJ2-1 matches the end of the DNA better, so the J call may be wrong. The source material was blood. The CDR3 loop reads CASSLEGSGGDEQFF. CDR3 coding DNA: TGTGCCAGCAGCTTAGAAGGTAGCGGAGGCGATGAGCAGTTCTTC.